A single sample gave rise to the 18 T cell receptor beta chains below, sequenced in a study of T cells in localized non-small cell lung cancer. Only in-frame clones appear in the TCRdb table, and some are missing; sequencing was by immunoSEQ multiplex PCR. The repertoire consists of roughly 38,000 clones, with around 79% occurring once and the leading ten covering roughly 17%. The specimen comprised peripheral blood, sampled before any cancer treatment. These receptors came from a male donor aged 60 or over with stage III squamous cell lung carcinoma.

The chain carries TRBV9 and TRBJ1-1, with 7 bases fitting TRBD1. The CDR3 extends over 15 amino acids. The V segment lost 0 bases and the J segment 9 bases; nucleotides outside the gene matches: 11. Looked up from germline, CDR1 is SGDLS and CDR2 is YYNGEE. CDR3 protein: CASSVGPQGGEKAFF. The CDR3 nucleotides are TGTGCCAGCAGCGTAGGACCGCAGGGGGGGGAGAAAGCTTTCTTT.

The sample holds a few counts of this clone. V gene TRBV5-6 combines with J gene TRBJ2-5; D is perhaps TRBD2 (6 bases). The CDR3 extends over 11 amino acids. V dropped 3 bases and J dropped 9 bases, with 9 bases sitting between them. Germline assignment: CDR1 SGHDT and CDR2 YYEEEE. CDR3 nucleotides: TGTGCCAGCAGCTGGGGCGGGGCCCAGTACTTC. Residues: CASSWGGAQYF.

The chain carries TRBV18 and TRBJ1-5, with 7 positions matching TRBD1. V lost 2 bases, J lost 8 bases, and 9 bases stayed unmatched. Germline loops: CDR1 KGHSH, CDR2 LQKENI. This CDR3 is 15 amino acids long. Written as DNA, the CDR3 is TGTGCCAGCTCACCAAATACGGACAGGTTTGAGCCCCAGCATTTT. It encodes CASSPNTDRFEPQHF.

The chain employs TRBV11-1 and TRBJ1-1; D not resolved. The germline V gene encodes CDR1 SGHAT and CDR2 FQDESV (reference sequence). CDR3 size: 16 residues. Trimming cost V 3 bases and J 0 bases, with 14 bases left between them. The CDR3 nucleotides read TGTGCCAGCAGCTTCGGCTGGGGAGAGATGAACACTGAAGCTTTCTTT. Its translation: CASSFGWGEMNTEAFF.

The chain has TRBV4-2 and TRBJ1-4; 11 bases fit TRBD1. The CDR3 consists of 21 residues. CDR1 is LGHNA and CDR2 is YNFKEQ in the germline V gene. Trimming took 4 bases from V and 3 from J; bases not matched to a gene: 19. CDR3: CASSPHPFPGQGVQANEKLFF. CDR3 bases: TGTGCCAGCAGCCCCCATCCATTCCCGGGACAGGGGGTTCAGGCTAATGAAAAACTGTTTTTT.

The V gene is TRBV14, the J gene TRBJ2-7, with 7 bases that match TRBD1. The V segment lost 3 bases and the J segment 2 bases; nucleotides outside the gene matches: 7. The CDR3 totals 15 residues. Germline lookup yields CDR1 SGHDN and CDR2 FVKESK. The CDR3 DNA is TGTGCCAGCAGCCAGATTGACAGGGATCCCTACGAGCAGTACTTC. Encoded protein: CASSQIDRDPYEQYF.

The chain uses TRBV7-9 and TRBJ2-2; D may be TRBD2 (5 bases). Deletions cut 6 bases from V and 7 bases from J, with 21 bases between. Germline lookup yields CDR1 SEHNR and CDR2 FQNEAQ (reference sequence). The CDR3 has 16 residues. The CDR3: CASSSRETLVNGELFF. The CDR3 DNA sequence: TGTGCCAGCAGTTCGAGGGAAACTTTGGTGAACGGGGAGCTGTTTTTT.

V usage is TRBV29-1 and J usage is TRBJ1-1; D gene unclear. The V gene's germline CDR1 is SQVTM and CDR2 ANQGSEA. V lost 6 bases, J lost 7 bases, and 9 bases lay in between. CDR3 length: 10 residues. The CDR3 coding sequence is TGCAGCGTCGATATGGATGAAGCTTTCTTT. It encodes CSVDMDEAFF.

V gene TRBV6-5 combines with J gene TRBJ1-2; TRBD1 matches at 10 bases. The CDR3 covers 14 residues. CDR1 and CDR2 (germline): MNHEY, SVGAGI. J was trimmed by 7 bases and V by 6 bases; bases with no gene match: 8. The CDR3: CASSPIGTGAGYTF. The CDR3 nucleotides read TGTGCCAGCAGCCCGATTGGGACAGGGGCTGGCTACACCTTC.

V is TRBV5-6 and J is TRBJ2-5, with 12 bases aligning to TRBD2. Germline CDR1 and CDR2: SGHDT and YYEEEE. The junction had 3 bases not matched to a gene; V was cut back by 1 base and J by 5 bases. This CDR3 has 15 amino acids. The CDR3 sequence is CASSLRLAGDETQYF. The CDR3 DNA follows: TGTGCCAGCAGCTTGAGACTAGCGGGAGACGAGACCCAGTACTTC.

Of note for this clone: Other DNA sequences in this sample translate to the same CDR3. The rearrangement joins TRBV7-8 to TRBJ2-5, with 7 nucleotides matching TRBD1. V gave up 4 bases and J gave up 1 base; unmatched junction bases: 3. The CDR3 is 14 residues long. Germline lookup yields CDR1 SGHVS and CDR2 FQNEAQ. The CDR3, as DNA: TGTGCCAGCAGCTCTCGGGACAGCCAAGAGACCCAGTACTTC. Encoded protein: CASSSRDSQETQYF.

This sequence joins TRBV11-2 and TRBJ2-3; 7 nucleotides agree with TRBD2. CDR1 SGHAT and CDR2 FQNNGV come from the germline V gene. The CDR3 sequence is 16 residues long. The V segment lost 2 bases and the J segment 2 bases; nucleotides outside the gene matches: 7. The CDR3, as DNA: TGTGCCAGCAGCTTAATGAGCGGGGAGATCACAGATACGCAGTATTTT. Protein sequence: CASSLMSGEITDTQYF.

The chain employs TRBV7-8 and TRBJ2-1; D gene ambiguous. V lost 5 bases and J lost 4, with 6 bases in between. The germline V gene has CDR1 SGHVS and CDR2 FQNEAQ. The length of the CDR3 is 12 residues. Written as DNA, the CDR3 is TGTGCCAGCAGCGAACAATACAATGAGCAGTTCTTC. Protein: CASSEQYNEQFF.

The chain uses TRBV7-2 and TRBJ1-3; 8 positions agree with TRBD1. The CDR3 consists of 17 residues. The germline gives CDR1 SGHTA, CDR2 FQGNSA. The V segment lost 3 bases and the J segment 4 bases; nucleotides outside the gene matches: 11. CDR3: CASSFGSGRGQGNTIYF. The CDR3 nucleotides are TGTGCCAGCAGCTTTGGATCTGGCAGGGGGCAAGGAAACACCATATATTTT.

The chain is built from TRBV6-1 and TRBJ1-3; 9 positions agree with TRBD1. Trimming took 6 bases from V and 2 from J; bases not matched to a gene: 2. Per germline, CDR1 MNHNS and CDR2 SASEGT. The CDR3 has 14 residues. This CDR3 is CASRRQGAGNTIYF. DNA of the CDR3: TGTGCCAGCAGACGACAGGGGGCTGGAAACACCATATATTTT.

This clone was counted a single time. V gene TRBV4-2 combines with J gene TRBJ1-4; D gene ambiguous. Germline CDR1 and CDR2: LGHNA and YNFKEQ. The CDR3 spans 19 residues. V dropped 0 bases and J dropped 0 bases, with 17 bases sitting between them. The CDR3: CASSQDLSAREATNEKLFF. The CDR3, as DNA: TGTGCCAGCAGCCAAGATTTGTCGGCGAGGGAGGCAACTAATGAAAAACTGTTTTTT.

J is TRBJ1-4 and V is TRBV6-1; 8 bases map to TRBD1. The CDR3 runs to 15 residues. The germline CDR1 and CDR2 sequences are MNHNS and SASEGT. The V gene end was trimmed by 4 bases and the J gene end by 8 bases; junction bases not matched to a gene: 9. CDR3 nucleotides: TGTGCCAGCAGTGCCCCGACAGGGGCGTACGAAAAACTGTTTTTT. It specifies CASSAPTGAYEKLFF.

This rearrangement joins TRBV6-1 to TRBJ1-5; possibly TRBD1 for D (5 bases). V shed 0 bases and J shed 1 base, with 7 bases lying between them. This CDR3 has 15 residues. The germline gives CDR1 MNHNS, CDR2 SASEGT. In DNA, the CDR3 is TGTGCCAGCAGTGAAGCAGGGGCGAGCAATCAGCCCCAGCATTTT. Its protein product is CASSEAGASNQPQHF.